The 18 T cell receptor beta chains below come from one sample, sequenced in a study of blood T cell repertoires in COVID-19. Produced via immunoSEQ multiplex PCR; TCRdb's table is partial and in-frame only. Of 95,000 to 150,000 clones listed, roughly 89% are singletons. Sequencing used PBMCs or T cells enriched from blood (not recorded which). The receptors were gathered from a woman in her 30s who had recovered from COVID-19.

The chain joins TRBV2 to TRBJ1-4, with 7 bases aligning to TRBD1. This CDR3 region has 14 residues. Germline CDR1 is SNHLY and CDR2 is FYNNEI. V was pared by 7 bases and J by 2 bases, with 4 bases of the junction left unmatched. The CDR3, as DNA: TGTGCCAGCACCAGGGGGTGGACTAATGAAAAACTGTTTTTT. Its protein product is CASTRGWTNEKLFF.

This chain uses TRBV18 with TRBJ2-2; D remains ambiguous. The V and J ends lost 3 bases and 1 base respectively, with 3 bases between them. The CDR3 spans 13 residues. CDR1 is KGHSH, CDR2 LQKENI, per germline. DNA for the CDR3: TGTGCCAGCTCACCCTTGAACACCGGGGAGCTGTTTTTT. Amino acid sequence: CASSPLNTGELFF. Looking up the rest from reference TRBV18 and TRBJ2-2 gives the full variable domain: NAGVMQNPRHLVRRRGQEARLRCSPMKGHSHVYWYRQLPEEGLKFMVYLQKENIIDESGMPKERFSAEFPKEGPSILRIQQVVRGDSAAYFCASSPLNTGELFFGEGSRLTVL.

V and J are TRBV24-1 and TRBJ2-1; TRBD2 aligns across 14 bases. The CDR3 runs 16 residues. CDR1 and CDR2 (germline): KGHDR, SFDVKD. After removal of 8 bases from V and 5 bases from J, the junction contained 7 bases not matched to a gene. The DNA for the CDR3 is TGTGCCACCAAGACTAGCGGGAGGGCCTACCACAATGAGCAGTTCTTC. Translated: CATKTSGRAYHNEQFF.

V usage is TRBV3-1 (or the pseudogene TRBV3-2) and J usage is TRBJ1-6; no definite D call. CDR3 length equals 15 residues. The ends were cut back, 1 base at V and 7 bases at J, with 11 bases in the middle. Germline V gene sequence: CDR1 LGHDT, CDR2 YNNKEL (reference sequence). This chain's CDR3 is CASSQVGRENSPLHF. CDR3 in DNA: TGTGCCAGCAGCCAAGTTGGTCGAGAGAATTCACCCCTCCACTTT.

V usage is TRBV5-1 and J usage is TRBJ2-5; 7 bases are a match to TRBD1. This CDR3 is built from 15 residues. The germline V gene has CDR1 SGHRS and CDR2 YFSETQ. The V segment lost 3 bases and the J segment 4 bases; nucleotides outside the gene matches: 9. As DNA, the CDR3 is TGCGCCAGCAGCTCCCCTAGAGGGGGCCGAGAGACCCAGTACTTC. Its translation is CASSSPRGGRETQYF.

This chain links TRBV3-1 (or the pseudogene TRBV3-2) with TRBJ2-1, with a weak D call TRBD2 (6 bases). Germline loops: CDR1 LGHDT, CDR2 YNNKEL (reference sequence). Trimming stripped 4 bases from V and 4 bases from J, with 20 bases between. The CDR3 covers 17 residues. Here the CDR3 reads CASSPYGSTSGYNEQFF. CDR3 sequence (DNA): TGTGCCAGCAGCCCTTACGGGAGCACCAGCGGGTACAATGAGCAGTTCTTC.

The CDR3 sequence is CASSPSGHNEQFF. In DNA form, the CDR3 reads TGTGCCAGCAGTCCTAGCGGACACAATGAGCAGTTCTTC. This chain uses TRBV6-5 with TRBJ2-1, with 7 nucleotides matching TRBD2. J gave up 5 bases and V 5 bases, and 3 bases lay outside the gene matches. Germline CDR1 reads MNHEY; CDR2 reads SVGAGI. The CDR3 has 13 residues.

This chain connects TRBV25-1 to TRBJ2-3, with D possibly matching TRBD1 (6 bases). This CDR3 is built from 15 residues. V lost 7 bases and J lost 10, with 24 bases in between. From germline, CDR1 is MGHDK and CDR2 SYGVNS. DNA of the CDR3: TGTGCCAGCAAGGGACAACAGGGCACTACTACCGCGCAGTATTTT. Translation gives CASKGQQGTTTAQYF. The full variable domain, its missing parts supplied by reference TRBV25-1 and TRBJ2-3, is EADIYQTPRYLVIGTGKKITLECSQTMGHDKMYWYQQDPGMELHLIHYSYGVNSTEKGDLSSESTVSRIRTEHFPLTLESARPSHTSQYLCASKGQQGTTTAQYFGPGTRLTVL.

The chain combines TRBV24-1 with TRBJ2-3; TRBD1 matches 9 bases. Germline V gene data show CDR1 as KGHDR and CDR2 as SFDVKD. V lost 4 bases to trimming and J lost 5 bases; unmatched junction nucleotides: 3. The CDR3 runs to 14 residues. The CDR3 DNA reads as TGTGCCACCAGTGACCGGGGACAGGGAGATACGCAGTATTTT. Its protein is CATSDRGQGDTQYF.

This clone was seen a handful of times. The V call is TRBV19, the J call TRBJ1-4, with TRBD1 identical over 9 bases. With 4 bases clipped from V and 5 bases from J, the junction kept 5 bases outside the gene matches. Germline CDR1 reads LNHDA; CDR2 reads SQIVND (reference sequence). CDR3 length equals 15 residues. Written as DNA, the CDR3 is TGTGCCAGTAGTACAACCGGGACAGGGAATGAAAAACTGTTTTTT. Residues: CASSTTGTGNEKLFF.

The V call is TRBV28, the J call TRBJ1-4, with D possibly matching TRBD1 (5 bases). Germline CDR1 and CDR2: MDHEN and SYDVKM. V was cut by 6 bases and J by 8 bases, with 16 bases left in between. This CDR3 region has 14 residues. CDR3 sequence: CASRPGTAGEKLFF. DNA of the CDR3: TGTGCCAGCAGACCCGGGACTGCCGGGGAAAAACTGTTTTTT.

This clone was observed a few times. The chain recombines TRBV7-9 with TRBJ1-2; 7 bases are a match to TRBD1. The CDR3 contains 13 residues. Germline assignment: CDR1 SEHNR and CDR2 FQNEAQ (reference sequence). V gave up 5 bases and J gave up 8 bases; unmatched junction bases: 8. The CDR3: CASSTGTVKGYTF. DNA for the CDR3: TGTGCCAGCAGCACAGGGACAGTGAAGGGCTACACCTTC.

CDR3 nucleotide sequence: TGTGCCAGAAGCCCCGGGACAACGACTCGCGGCTACACCTTC. Amino acids: CARSPGTTTRGYTF. The chain is built from TRBV5-3 and TRBJ1-2; D might be TRBD1 (6 bases). TRBV5-3 is flagged as an ORF with uncertain function. V gave up 4 bases and J gave up 8 bases, with 18 bases separating them. The CDR3 covers 14 residues.

This clone has only a few counts. V is TRBV5-4 and J is TRBJ2-3; D possibly corresponds to TRBD1 (6 bases). Germline CDR1 is SGHNT and CDR2 is YYREEE (reference sequence). The length of the CDR3 is 15 residues. V gave up 2 bases and J gave up 0 bases, with 10 bases separating them. The DNA of the CDR3 is TGTGCCAGCAGCTTACAGGGCGGGAGCACAGATACGCAGTATTTT. Amino acids: CASSLQGGSTDTQYF.

The chain carries TRBV19 and TRBJ2-6, with 8 positions matching TRBD1. In germline, CDR1 is LNHDA, CDR2 SQIVND (reference sequence). V trimming: 4 bases; J trimming: 0 bases; junction bases outside the gene matches: 8. The CDR3 runs 18 residues. DNA of the CDR3: TGTGCCAGTAGTACAAGGACAGGGTGGAACTCTGGGGCCAACGTCCTGACTTTC. This encodes CASSTRTGWNSGANVLTF.

The genes are TRBV6-5 and TRBJ2-4; TRBD2 is a possible D gene (6 bases). CDR3 size: 13 residues. Deletions cut 10 bases from V and 8 bases from J, with 18 bases between. The germline V gene encodes CDR1 MNHEY and CDR2 SVGAGI. CDR3 nucleotides: TGTGCCACGACGGATGCGGGATCTGACATTCAGTACTTC. Translation gives CATTDAGSDIQYF.

The gene calls are TRBV7-6 and TRBJ2-2; D unclear. This CDR3 has 15 residues. Per the germline V gene, CDR1 is SGHVS and CDR2 is FNYEAQ. V shed 0 bases and J shed 1 base, with 6 bases lying between them. The CDR3: CASSLAGGNTGELFF. CDR3 in DNA: TGTGCCAGCAGCTTAGCAGGCGGGAACACCGGGGAGCTGTTTTTT.

This clone was detected only a few times. Here the CDR3 reads CASSPAQGASLHF. CDR3 sequence (DNA): TGTGCCAGCAGTCCTGCCCAGGGGGCCTCCCTCCACTTT. This sequence joins TRBV27 and TRBJ1-6; 8 bases fit TRBD1. This CDR3 has 13 amino acids. Germline loops: CDR1 MNHEY, CDR2 SMNVEV (reference sequence). The V and J ends lost 5 bases and 14 bases, in that order; junction bases with no gene match: 8.